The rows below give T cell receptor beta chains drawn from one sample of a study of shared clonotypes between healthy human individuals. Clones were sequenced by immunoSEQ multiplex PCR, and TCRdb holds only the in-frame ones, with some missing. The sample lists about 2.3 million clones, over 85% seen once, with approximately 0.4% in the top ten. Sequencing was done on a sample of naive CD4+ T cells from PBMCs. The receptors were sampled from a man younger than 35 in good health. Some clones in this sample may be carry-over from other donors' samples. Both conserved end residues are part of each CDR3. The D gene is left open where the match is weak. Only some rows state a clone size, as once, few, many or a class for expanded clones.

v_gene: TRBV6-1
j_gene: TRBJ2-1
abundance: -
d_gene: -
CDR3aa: CASSASSSSYNEQFF
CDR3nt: TGTGCCAGCAGTGCCAGCTCGAGCTCCTACAATGAGCAGTTCTTC

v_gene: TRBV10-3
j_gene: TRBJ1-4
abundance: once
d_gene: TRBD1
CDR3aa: CAIRPGQGAISNEKLFF
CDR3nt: TGTGCCATCAGACCGGGACAGGGGGCGATTTCTAATGAAAAACTGTTTTTT

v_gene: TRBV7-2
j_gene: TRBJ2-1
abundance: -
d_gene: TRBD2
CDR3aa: CASSLTSGVEQFF
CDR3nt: TGTGCCAGCAGCCTGACTAGCGGTGTTGAGCAGTTCTTC

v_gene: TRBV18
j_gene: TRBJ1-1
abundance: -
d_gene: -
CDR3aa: CASSGEPYTEAFF
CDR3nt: TGTGCCAGCTCTGGAGAGCCATACACTGAAGCTTTCTTT

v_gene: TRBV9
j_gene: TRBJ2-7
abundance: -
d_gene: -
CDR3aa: CASTRGGSPSYEQYF
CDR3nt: TGTGCCAGCACGAGAGGTGGCTCCCCATCCTACGAGCAGTACTTC

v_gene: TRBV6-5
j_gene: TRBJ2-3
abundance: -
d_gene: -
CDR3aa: CASRSPFDTQYF
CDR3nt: TGTGCCAGCAGGTCCCCGTTCGATACGCAGTATTTT

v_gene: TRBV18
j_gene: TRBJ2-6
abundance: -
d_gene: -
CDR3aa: CASSRDSGANVLTF
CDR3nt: TGTGCCAGCTCAAGGGACTCTGGGGCCAACGTCCTGACTTTC

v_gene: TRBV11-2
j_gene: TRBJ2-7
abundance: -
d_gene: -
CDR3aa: CASSLREGAHEQYF
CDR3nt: TGTGCCAGCAGCCTCCGGGAGGGGGCCCACGAGCAGTACTTC

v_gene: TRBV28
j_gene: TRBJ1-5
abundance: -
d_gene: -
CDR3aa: CASSLTGTQHF
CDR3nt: TGTGCCAGCAGTCTCACCGGGACTCAGCATTTT

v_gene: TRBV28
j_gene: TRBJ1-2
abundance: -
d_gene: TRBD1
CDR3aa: CASSNKGQGRGYTF
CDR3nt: TGTGCCAGCAGTAACAAAGGACAGGGTCGCGGCTACACCTTC

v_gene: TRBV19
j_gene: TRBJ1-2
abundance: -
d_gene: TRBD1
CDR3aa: CASRPWDRADYGYTF
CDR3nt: TGTGCCAGTAGACCCTGGGACAGGGCGGACTATGGCTACACCTTC

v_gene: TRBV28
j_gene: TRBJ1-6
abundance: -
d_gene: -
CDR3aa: CASSSGGGSLNSPLHF
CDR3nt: TGTGCCAGCAGCTCTGGCGGGGGGTCTTTAAATTCACCCCTCCACTTT

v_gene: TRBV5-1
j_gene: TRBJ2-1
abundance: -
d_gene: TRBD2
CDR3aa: CASIRTSGPSGGEQFF
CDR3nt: TGCGCCAGCATCCGGACTAGCGGGCCTTCCGGGGGTGAGCAGTTCTTC

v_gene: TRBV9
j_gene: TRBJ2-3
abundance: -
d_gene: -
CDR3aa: CASAARGVLDTQYF
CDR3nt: TGTGCCAGCGCCGCCAGGGGAGTCCTAGATACGCAGTATTTT

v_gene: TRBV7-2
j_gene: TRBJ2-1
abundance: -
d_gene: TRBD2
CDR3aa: CASSTTSGTGNEQFF
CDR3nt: TGTGCCAGCAGCACTACTAGCGGGACTGGCAATGAGCAGTTCTTC

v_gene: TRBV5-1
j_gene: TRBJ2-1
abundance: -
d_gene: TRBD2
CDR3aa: CASSFRAGVYNEQFF
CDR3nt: TGCGCCAGCAGCTTTAGGGCGGGAGTTTACAATGAGCAGTTCTTC

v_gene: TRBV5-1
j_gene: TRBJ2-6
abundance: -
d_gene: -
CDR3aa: CASSPRTANSGANVLTF
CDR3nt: TGCGCCAGCAGCCCCCGGACAGCCAACTCTGGGGCCAACGTCCTGACTTTC

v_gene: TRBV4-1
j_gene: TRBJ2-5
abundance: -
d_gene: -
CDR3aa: CASSQVPPGDLLPRTQYF
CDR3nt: TGCGCCAGCAGCCAAGTACCTCCGGGCGACCTGCTGCCGCGGACCCAGTACTTC

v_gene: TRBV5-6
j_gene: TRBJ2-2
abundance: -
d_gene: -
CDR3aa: CASSLAFPGELFF
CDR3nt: TGTGCCAGCAGCTTGGCCTTCCCGGGGGAGCTGTTTTTT

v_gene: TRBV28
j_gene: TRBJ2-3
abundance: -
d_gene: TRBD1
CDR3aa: CASTGWGTGSTDTQYF
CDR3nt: TGTGCCAGCACCGGCTGGGGGACAGGGAGCACAGATACGCAGTATTTT

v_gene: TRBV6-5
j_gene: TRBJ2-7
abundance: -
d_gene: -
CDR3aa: CASSYSEGLPDEQYF
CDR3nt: TGTGCCAGCAGTTACTCGGAGGGCCTACCGGACGAGCAGTACTTC

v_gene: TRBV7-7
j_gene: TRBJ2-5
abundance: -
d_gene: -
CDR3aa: CASSLVGRETETQYF
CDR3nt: TGTGCCAGCAGCTTAGTGGGACGAGAGACAGAGACCCAGTACTTC

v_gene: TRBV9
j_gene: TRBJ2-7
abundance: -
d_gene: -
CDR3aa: CASSADGYSYEQYF
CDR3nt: TGTGCCAGCAGCGCCGACGGTTACTCCTACGAGCAGTACTTC

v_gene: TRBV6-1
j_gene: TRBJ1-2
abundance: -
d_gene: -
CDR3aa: CASSEGIRVYGYTF
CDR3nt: TGTGCCAGCAGTGAAGGGATCAGGGTCTATGGCTACACCTTC

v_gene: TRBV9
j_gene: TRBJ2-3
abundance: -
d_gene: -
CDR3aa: CASSVMVAVSADTQYF
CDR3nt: TGTGCCAGCAGCGTCATGGTAGCAGTGAGTGCAGATACGCAGTATTTT

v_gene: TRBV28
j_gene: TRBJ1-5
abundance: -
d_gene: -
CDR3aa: CASSLLGQGIPLGSNQPQHF
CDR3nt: TGTGCCAGCAGTTTATTAGGGCAGGGCATCCCGCTAGGCAGCAATCAGCCCCAGCATTTT

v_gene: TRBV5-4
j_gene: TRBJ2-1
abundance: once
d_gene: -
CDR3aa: CASSLVSGVPPYEQFF
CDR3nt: TGTGCCAGCAGCTTGGTGTCGGGAGTCCCACCTTATGAGCAGTTCTTC

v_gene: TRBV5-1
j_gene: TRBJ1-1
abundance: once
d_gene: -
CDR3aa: CASSLNVRNTEAFF
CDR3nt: TGCGCCAGCAGCTTGAACGTACGGAACACTGAAGCTTTCTTT

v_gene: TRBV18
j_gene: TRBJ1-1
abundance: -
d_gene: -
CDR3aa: CASSPTRAAKNTEAFF
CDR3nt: TGTGCCAGCTCACCAACCCGAGCCGCTAAGAACACTGAAGCTTTCTTT

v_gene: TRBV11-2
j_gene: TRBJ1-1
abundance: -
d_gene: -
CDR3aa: CASSSQGAQGTEAFF
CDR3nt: TGTGCCAGCAGCTCCCAAGGGGCACAAGGGACTGAAGCTTTCTTT

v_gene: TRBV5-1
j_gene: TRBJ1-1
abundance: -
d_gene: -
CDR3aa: CASSPNRASGLTEAFF
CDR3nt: TGCGCCAGCAGCCCTAACCGGGCTTCGGGACTTACTGAAGCTTTCTTT

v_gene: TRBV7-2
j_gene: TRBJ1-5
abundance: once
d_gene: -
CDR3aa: CASSFSHLDQPQHF
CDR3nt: TGTGCCAGCAGCTTCTCGCATTTGGATCAGCCCCAGCATTTT

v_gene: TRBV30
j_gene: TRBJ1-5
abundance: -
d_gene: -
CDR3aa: CAWSESGTQPQHF
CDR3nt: TGTGCCTGGAGTGAATCCGGGACCCAGCCCCAGCATTTT

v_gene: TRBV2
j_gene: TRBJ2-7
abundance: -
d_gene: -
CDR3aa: CASRADSYEQYF
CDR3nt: TGTGCCAGCAGGGCGGATAGCTACGAGCAGTACTTC

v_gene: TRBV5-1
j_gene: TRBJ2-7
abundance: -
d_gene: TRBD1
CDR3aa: CASSLAGTGNGEQYF
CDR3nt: TGCGCCAGCAGCTTGGCCGGGACAGGGAATGGCGAGCAGTACTTC

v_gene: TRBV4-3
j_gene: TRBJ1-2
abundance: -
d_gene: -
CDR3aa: CASSQDSGQGESGGYTF
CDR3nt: TGCGCCAGCAGCCAAGATTCTGGGCAGGGTGAGTCGGGAGGCTACACCTTC

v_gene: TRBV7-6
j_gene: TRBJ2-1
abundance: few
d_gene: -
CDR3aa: CASSRRTPNEQFF
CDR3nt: TGTGCCAGCAGTAGGAGGACCCCGAATGAGCAGTTCTTC

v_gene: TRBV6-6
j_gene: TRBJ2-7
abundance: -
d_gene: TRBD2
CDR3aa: CASCIGRDYEQYF
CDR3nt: TGTGCCAGCTGTATCGGGAGGGACTACGAGCAGTACTTC

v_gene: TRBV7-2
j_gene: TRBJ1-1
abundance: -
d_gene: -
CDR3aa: CASSLDGEPAFF
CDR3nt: TGTGCCAGCAGCTTAGACGGGGAGCCAGCTTTCTTT